This TCR beta chain was sequenced in a study of vaccination and CD4 T cells after COVID-19. The V end was cut by 5 bases, the J end by 1 base, with 17 bases between. Germline CDR1 reads LNHDA; CDR2 reads SQIVND (reference sequence). The CDR3 is 16 residues long. CD4+ T cells that had been cultured provided DNA sequenced with the Oncomine TCR Beta short-read assay. Each CDR3 protein is one row after TCRdb ran MiXCR on the PCR reads. The sample consists of over 10,000 distinct CDR3 sequences, roughly 56% of them appearing once. Concerning this clonotype: The antigen remains unidentified.

The treatment denotes: 10-day PBMC culture with coronavirus spike peptide pools or control peptides (ViraFEST assay). This TCR derives from a human donor who had recovered from COVID-19. This sequence joins TRBV19 and TRBJ1-1; the D is unclear. Source material: CD4+ T cells from blood, cultured in vitro. The CDR3 DNA reads as TGTGCCAGTAGTGATGATGGCAGAGGAGAGAACACTGAAGCTTTCTTT. Protein product: CASSDDGRGENTEAFF.